The 8 T cell receptor beta chains below all came from one sample that was sequenced in a study of vaccination and CD4 T cells after COVID-19. Treatment reported: roughly 10-day PBMC culture with coronavirus spike peptide pools or control peptides (ViraFEST assay). Their specific antigens are unknown. At the Johns Hopkins FTIC core, DNA taken from cultured CD4+ T cells was sequenced by way of the Oncomine TCR Beta short-read assay. TCRdb re-derived calls from the PCR reads in MiXCR, one entry per CDR3 protein. Of 20,000 or so distinct CDR3 sequences listed, approximately 40% are singletons. The specimen was CD4+ T cells from blood, cultured in vitro, collected after SARS-CoV-2 vaccination. These receptors were collected from a human donor who had recovered from COVID-19.

The J gene is TRBJ2-1, the V gene TRBV12-2. TRBV12-2 is reported as a pseudogene. The CDR3 spans 15 residues. The CDR3 sequence is CASRRPYGYYNEQFF. DNA of the CDR3: TGTGCAAGTCGCCGACCATATGGGTATTACAATGAGCAGTTCTTC.

This clonotype was observed a few times. This chain uses TRBV20-1 with TRBJ2-3; 7 nucleotides line up with TRBD1. This CDR3 has 18 residues. CDR1 is DFQATT and CDR2 is SNEGSKA in the germline V gene (reference sequence). V was pared by 1 base and J by 0 bases, with 13 bases of the junction left unmatched. The CDR3 here is CSARGLTGLGTSTDTQYF. CDR3 bases: TGCAGTGCTAGAGGCCTGACAGGGTTGGGAACTAGCACAGATACGCAGTATTTT.

This chain connects TRBV20-1 to TRBJ1-3, with 7 bases aligning to TRBD1. V lost 2 bases to trimming and J lost 3 bases; unmatched junction nucleotides: 4. CDR3 length equals 14 residues. The germline V gene has CDR1 DFQATT and CDR2 SNEGSKA (reference sequence). This chain's CDR3 is CSARPQGFGNTIYF. Written as DNA, the CDR3 is TGCAGTGCTAGACCACAGGGGTTTGGAAACACCATATATTTT.

A word on this clonotype: A much larger clone lies one base from this, so it may be a read error. The gene calls are TRBV18 and TRBJ2-5, with 8 bases aligning to TRBD2. CDR1 is KGHSH and CDR2 is LQKENI in the germline V gene. The CDR3 sequence is 15 residues long. V lost 6 bases, J lost 4 bases, and 10 bases stayed unmatched. As DNA, the CDR3 is TGTGCCAGCTCCCTTAACGGGGGGGCACGAGAGACCCAGTACTTC. It encodes CASSLNGGARETQYF.

This clonotype was observed a few times. The chain has TRBV7-2 and TRBJ1-5, with unresolved D. This CDR3 comprises 13 residues. From germline, CDR1 is SGHTA and CDR2 FQGNSA. Trimming took off 4 bases at V and 9 bases at J, with 13 bases between the two ends. The CDR3, as DNA: TGTGCCAGCAGCTCAATTTTTATGTCGCCCCAGCATTTT. Protein sequence: CASSSIFMSPQHF.

The CDR3 region has the DNA TGTGCCATAGGGACGGACCTGCTCGCTGGCACAGATACGCAGTATTTT. This encodes CAIGTDLLAGTDTQYF. The gene calls are TRBV10-3 and TRBJ2-3, with D perhaps being TRBD1 or TRBD2 (5 bases each). The CDR3 runs to 16 residues. V lost 9 bases and J lost 1, with 20 bases in between. The germline V gene has CDR1 ENHRY and CDR2 SYGVKD.

The table lists this clonotype with a few counts. The V gene is TRBV27, the J gene TRBJ2-1; the D gene is possibly TRBD1 (7 bases). V lost 10 bases to trimming and J lost 7 bases, with 26 bases between them. CDR1 is MNHEY and CDR2 is SMNVEV in the germline V gene (reference sequence). This CDR3 comprises 16 residues. CDR3 DNA: TGTGCCACCATAGACAGGGTCGCGGAGGGGGTGAATGAGCAGTTCTTC. It yields the protein CATIDRVAEGVNEQFF.

This rearrangement joins TRBV29-1 to TRBJ1-1; TRBD1 matches 7 bases. Trimming at V came to 6 bases and at J to 1 base, leaving 2 bases not matched to a gene. CDR3 size: 12 residues. Germline CDR1 reads SQVTM; CDR2 reads ANQGSEA. The CDR3 is CSVGGRNTEAFF. The CDR3 nucleotides are TGCAGCGTAGGGGGCAGGAACACTGAAGCTTTCTTT.